The T cell receptor (beta chain) described here comes from a study of blood T cell repertoires in COVID-19. In the study overall: Researchers got acute and convalescent COVID-19 samples from the United States, Italy and Spain. Sources were T cells, B-cell-depleted T cells, or PBMCs; the material itself was cDNA or gDNA.

The CDR3 covers 15 residues. With V trimmed by 6 bases and J by 9 bases, 6 bases remained unmatched. CDR1 MNHEY and CDR2 SVGAGI come from the germline V gene. Authors' analysis steps: For nucleated cells, counts were estimated from reference gene primer amplification. The data were produced by immunoSEQ multiplex PCR, yet TCRdb's version contains in-frame clones alone and is incomplete. The DNA gave D and trimming, while V, J and clone size come from that table. The data contain more than 13,000 clones, 84% of them seen just once; the ten biggest clones take up over 30%. The origin of this receptor is a man between 45 and 60 years old with active COVID-19. The specimen sequenced was peripheral blood. The V and J genes are TRBV6-5 and TRBJ1-6, with TRBD1 identical over 12 bases. The CDR3 nucleotides are TGTGCCAGCAGGCCGGGACAGGGGGCTGGTTCACCCCTCCACTTT. The encoded protein is CASRPGQGAGSPLHF.